The present T cell receptor beta chain was sequenced within a study of blood T cell repertoires in COVID-19. This clone was observed many times. Ages ranged from about 18 to 90 years, with residence in more than 20 US areas. How the authors handled the data: Amplification of reference gene primers was used by the study to estimate nucleated cell counts. Produced via immunoSEQ multiplex PCR; TCRdb's table is partial and in-frame only. The D gene and trimming were derived from the DNA, and the V and J assignments and clone size from that table. The sample shows about 200,000 clones, 85% to 90% of them seen only once. Input material: PBMCs or T cells enriched from blood (not recorded which). This receptor was taken from a woman under 40 with acute COVID-19.

This CDR3 is CAISPGQGEANSPLHF. CDR3 nucleotide sequence: TGTGCCATCAGTCCCGGACAGGGCGAGGCTAATTCACCCCTCCACTTT. V gene TRBV10-3 combines with J gene TRBJ1-6; 8 nucleotides match TRBD1. V was clipped by 5 bases and J by 6 bases; unmatched bases: 9. The V gene's germline CDR1 is ENHRY and CDR2 SYGVKD. The length of the CDR3 is 16 residues.